This T cell receptor beta chain was retrieved from a study of CD8 T cells in ankylosing spondylitis. General observations from the study: Within matched ankylosing spondylitis synovial fluid, disease-linked clones were reportedly significantly enriched. A subset of motif variants has previously been described in the synovial fluid and blood of reactive arthritis.

Germline V lookup: CDR1 MNHEY, CDR2 SMNVEV (reference sequence). With 6 bases removed from V and 1 base from J, the gap between germline ends came to 6 bases. The CDR3 spans 12 residues. TCRdb passed the 5' RACE reads through MiXCR, listing each CDR3 protein once. Of approximately 260,000 distinct CDR3 sequences in the sample, more than 15% are singletons; the top ten hold around a third. This clonotype was seen repeatedly, ten times or more. Its specificity is unknown. What was sequenced was blood, either unsorted or a sorted T cell fraction (not recorded which). The sequence was obtained from a male donor with ankylosing spondylitis or in good health (not recorded which). The chain employs TRBV27 and TRBJ1-1; D perhaps matches TRBD1 (5 bases). This CDR3 is CASRTGNTEAFF. CDR3 DNA sequence: TGTGCCAGCAGAACAGGGAACACTGAAGCTTTCTTT.